The 21 T cell receptor beta chains reported below all come from one sample, sequenced in a study of T-cell memory formation after mild COVID-19. In TCRdb, the 5' RACE reads were re-called with MiXCR into one record per CDR3 protein. The data contain hundreds of thousands of distinct CDR3 sequences, approximately 13% of them singletons. Sequencing was carried out using PBMCs or a T cell subset sorted from them (not recorded which). The receptors derive from a man younger than 30 who had mild COVID-19 (a few samples of this study predate the infection). Cell type and time point are not known.

Many counts were recorded for this clonotype. The V call is TRBV12-3 or TRBV12-4, the J call TRBJ2-3; 7 bases align to TRBD1. The V segment lost 6 bases and the J segment 0 bases; nucleotides outside the gene matches: 15. There are 18 residues in the CDR3. CDR3 sequence: CASRQEEVGTASTDTQYF. The CDR3 bases are TGTGCCAGCAGACAGGAAGAGGTCGGGACAGCTAGCACAGATACGCAGTATTTT.

There are many counts of this clonotype. The chain has TRBV20-1 and TRBJ1-5; 10 bases map to TRBD1. The CDR3 has 13 residues. Looked up from germline, CDR1 is DFQATT and CDR2 is SNEGSKA (reference sequence). V lost 6 bases, J lost 5 bases, and 4 bases stayed unmatched. The CDR3 loop is CSARQGAYQPQHF. The CDR3 coding sequence is TGCAGTGCCAGACAGGGGGCGTATCAGCCCCAGCATTTT.

The chain recombines TRBV6-2 or TRBV6-3 with TRBJ2-3; 7 positions agree with TRBD1. J gave up 3 bases and V 5 bases, and 8 bases lay outside the gene matches. CDR1 MNHEY and CDR2 SVGEGT come from the germline V gene. CDR3 length: 15 residues. CDR3 in amino acids: CASSRRTGETDTQYF. The CDR3, as DNA: TGTGCCAGCAGTCGGCGCACAGGGGAAACAGATACGCAGTATTTT.

This clonotype was observed a few times. The J gene is TRBJ2-1, the V gene TRBV6-6; TRBD1 matches at 7 bases. CDR3 size: 12 residues. Germline trimming cut 2 bases from V and 8 bases from J; bases unmatched to any gene: 0. Germline V gives CDR1 MNHNY, CDR2 SVGAGI (reference sequence). DNA for the CDR3: TGTGCCAGCAGTTACACAGGGGATGAGCAGTTCTTC. Its translation is CASSYTGDEQFF.

The chain couples TRBV7-9 to TRBJ1-3, with D unresolved. From germline, CDR1 is SEHNR and CDR2 FQNEAQ (reference sequence). CDR3 length: 14 residues. V was shortened by 2 bases and J by 0 bases, with 5 bases between the two germline ends. The CDR3 sequence is CASSLTVSGNTIYF. CDR3 nucleotide sequence: TGTGCCAGCAGCTTAACCGTCTCTGGAAACACCATATATTTT.

This clonotype turned up a few times. The rearrangement uses TRBV6-6 and TRBJ1-5, with D hard to call. The CDR3 has 16 residues. Germline V CDR1 and CDR2: MNHNY, SVGAGI (reference sequence). Trimming took 3 bases from V and 0 from J, leaving 12 bases between them. The CDR3: CASSYPWQPSNQPQHF. CDR3 in DNA: TGTGCCAGCAGTTATCCCTGGCAGCCTAGCAATCAGCCCCAGCATTTT.

This clonotype was seen more than once but under ten times. The rearrangement uses TRBV20-1 and TRBJ2-7, with a weak D call TRBD2 (6 bases). CDR1 is DFQATT, CDR2 SNEGSKA, per germline (reference sequence). This CDR3 is built from 13 residues. The germline V and J ends were trimmed by 8 bases and 2 bases, with 16 bases remaining between them. The CDR3, as DNA: TGCAGTACTAACCCAGGAGGGACCTACGAGCAGTACGTC. This encodes CSTNPGGTYEQYV.

This clonotype appeared a few times. CDR3 residues: CASSLAGTIFNEQFF. DNA of the CDR3: TGTGCCAGCAGCTTAGCCGGGACTATATTCAATGAGCAGTTCTTC. The rearrangement joins TRBV11-2 to TRBJ2-1; 7 positions match TRBD2. The CDR3 runs 15 residues. Germline V gene sequence: CDR1 SGHAT, CDR2 FQNNGV. Trimming at V came to 1 base and at J to 6 bases, leaving 6 bases not matched to a gene.

This clonotype appeared a few times. V and J are TRBV10-3 and TRBJ1-1; 7 bases match TRBD1. Trimming cost V 2 bases and J 11 bases; bases outside gene matches: 5. Germline lookup yields CDR1 ENHRY and CDR2 SYGVKD. The CDR3 runs 12 residues. CDR3 region: CAISEPDRWAFF. The CDR3 nucleotides are TGTGCCATCAGTGAGCCGGACAGGTGGGCTTTCTTT.

CDR3 DNA sequence: TGTGCCACCAGTGGCGAGGCGAACACCGGGGAGCTGTTTTTT. Protein: CATSGEANTGELFF. This sequence joins TRBV24-1 and TRBJ2-2; D is ambiguous. CDR1 KGHDR and CDR2 SFDVKD come from the germline V gene. The V end was cut by 5 bases, the J end by 0 bases, with 6 bases between. CDR3 length equals 14 residues.

The rearrangement links TRBV5-8 to TRBJ2-7; D is possibly TRBD1 or TRBD2 (5 bases each). Germline lookup yields CDR1 SGHTS and CDR2 YDEGEE. V was shortened by 0 bases and J by 7 bases, with 8 bases between the two germline ends. The CDR3 totals 12 residues. This CDR3 reads CASSLVWGEQYF. The CDR3 DNA is TGTGCCAGCAGCTTGGTCTGGGGGGAGCAGTACTTC. Using reference TRBV5-8 and TRBJ2-7 for the parts outside the CDR3, the full variable domain is EAGVTQSPTHLIKTRGQQATLRCSPISGHTSVYWYQQALGLGLQFLLWYDEGEERNRGNFPPRFSGRQFPNYSSELNVNALELEDSALYLCASSLVWGEQYFGPGTRLTVT.

V is TRBV12-1 and J is TRBJ2-2; the tabulated D call, TRBD2, remains unverified against the DNA. TRBV12-1 is a pseudogene segment. The CDR3 loop spans 15 amino acids. CDR3 in amino acids: CASSTETSSAGELFF. For the CDR3, the DNA is TGTGCCAGCAGCACAGAGACTAGTTCCGCCGGGGAGCTGTTTTTT.

This clonotype was detected a few times. The rearrangement uses TRBV5-1 and TRBJ2-5; D not certain. The germline V gene has CDR1 SGHRS and CDR2 YFSETQ. This CDR3 has 16 amino acids. The ends were cut back, 4 bases at V and 5 bases at J, with 21 bases in the middle. This CDR3 is CASSRGWTRTGETQYF. The CDR3 DNA sequence: TGCGCCAGCAGCCGTGGGTGGACGAGGACCGGTGAGACCCAGTACTTC.

The gene calls are TRBV15 and TRBJ2-2, with D unresolved. The germline gives CDR1 LNHNV, CDR2 YYDKDF (reference sequence). This CDR3 spans 15 amino acids. V was cut by 0 bases and J by 4 bases, with 9 bases left in between. DNA of the CDR3: TGTGCCACCAGCAGAGATGGTCTACCCACCGGGGAGCTGTTTTTT. It translates to CATSRDGLPTGELFF.

The rearrangement uses TRBV6-1 and TRBJ2-2; D is unclear. V lost 0 bases and J lost 1, with 3 bases in between. Germline V gives CDR1 MNHNS, CDR2 SASEGT. CDR3 length: 14 residues. CDR3 coding DNA: TGTGCCAGCAGTGAAGCGTGGAACACCGGGGAGCTGTTTTTT. Protein: CASSEAWNTGELFF.

The chain carries TRBV5-4 and TRBJ2-3; 7 nucleotides match TRBD2. The CDR3 length is 14 residues. Germline-derived CDR1 and CDR2 are SGHNT and YYREEE (reference sequence). The V and J ends lost 9 bases and 1 base, in that order; junction bases with no gene match: 8. CDR3 bases: TGTGCCACCTCGGGGGGTCGGGGCACAGATACGCAGTATTTT. Translating gives CATSGGRGTDTQYF.

The chain joins TRBV7-2 to TRBJ2-2; D gene unclear. This CDR3 is built from 12 residues. Germline loops: CDR1 SGHTA, CDR2 FQGNSA. Trimming left V 5 bases short and J 4 bases short, with 5 bases between. CDR3 DNA: TGTGCCAGCAGCGAATTCACCGGGGAGCTGTTTTTT. Translation: CASSEFTGELFF. The full variable domain, with the rest looked up from reference TRBV7-2 and TRBJ2-2, is GAGVSQSPSNKVTEKGKDVELRCDPISGHTALYWYRQSLGQGLEFLIYFQGNSAPDKSGLPSDRFSAERTGGSVSTLTIQRTQQEDSAVYLCASSEFTGELFFGEGSRLTVL.

A few counts support this clonotype. The chain recombines TRBV7-2 with TRBJ2-5, with TRBD1 matching over 7 bases. Germline V CDR1 and CDR2: SGHTA, FQGNSA. The CDR3 spans 14 residues. After removal of 5 bases from V and 1 base from J, the junction contained 4 bases not matched to a gene. CDR3 nucleotides: TGTGCCAGCAGCGGAGAGGGGGCCCAAGAGACCCAGTACTTC. Protein product: CASSGEGAQETQYF.

The chain carries TRBV5-1 and TRBJ2-7; TRBD2 is a possible D gene (6 bases). The CDR3 contains 15 residues. Germline V gives CDR1 SGHRS, CDR2 YFSETQ. V shed 4 bases and J shed 2 bases, with 16 bases lying between them. Here the CDR3 reads CASSRGGVGPYEQYV. The DNA for the CDR3 is TGCGCCAGCAGCCGAGGAGGGGTAGGTCCCTACGAGCAGTACGTC.

This clonotype was detected a few times. This sequence joins TRBV19 and TRBJ1-2; D perhaps matches TRBD1 (6 bases). Deletions cut 7 bases from V and 10 bases from J, with 13 bases between. The CDR3 totals 11 residues. The germline CDR1 and CDR2 sequences are LNHDA and SQIVND (reference sequence). CDR3 sequence: CASTTGSDYTF. The CDR3 nucleotides read TGTGCCAGTACTACAGGGAGTGACTACACCTTC.

This clonotype has a handful of counts. This chain links TRBV4-1 with TRBJ1-6; a weak D match, TRBD1 (6 bases). The CDR3 totals 15 residues. V gave up 1 base and J gave up 8 bases, with 12 bases separating them. The germline CDR1 and CDR2 sequences are MGHRA and YSYEKL. The DNA of the CDR3 is TGCGCCAGCAGCCAAGCTCGGGGGCGTTATTCACCCCTCCACTTT. Its translation is CASSQARGRYSPLHF.